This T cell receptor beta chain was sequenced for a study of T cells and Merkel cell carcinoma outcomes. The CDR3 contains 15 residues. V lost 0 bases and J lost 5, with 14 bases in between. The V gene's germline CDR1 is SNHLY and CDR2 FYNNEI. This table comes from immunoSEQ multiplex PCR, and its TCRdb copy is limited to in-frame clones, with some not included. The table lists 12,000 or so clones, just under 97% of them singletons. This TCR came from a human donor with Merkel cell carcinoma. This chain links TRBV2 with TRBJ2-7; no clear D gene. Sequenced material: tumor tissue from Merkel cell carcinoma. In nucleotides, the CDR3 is TGTGCCAGCAGTGAAGCGCCTCGCCTCCGGGACGAGCAGTACTTC. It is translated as CASSEAPRLRDEQYF.